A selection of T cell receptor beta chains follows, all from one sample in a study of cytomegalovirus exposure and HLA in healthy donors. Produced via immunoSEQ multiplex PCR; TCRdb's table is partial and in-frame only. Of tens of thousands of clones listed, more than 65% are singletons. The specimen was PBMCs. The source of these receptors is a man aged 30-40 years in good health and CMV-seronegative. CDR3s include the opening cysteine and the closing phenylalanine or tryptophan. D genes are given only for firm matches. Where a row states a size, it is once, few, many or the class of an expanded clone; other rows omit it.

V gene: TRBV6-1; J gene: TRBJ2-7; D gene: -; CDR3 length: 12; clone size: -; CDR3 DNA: TGTGCCAGCAGTGAACTCGGGTCCGAGCAGTACTTC; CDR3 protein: CASSELGSEQYF
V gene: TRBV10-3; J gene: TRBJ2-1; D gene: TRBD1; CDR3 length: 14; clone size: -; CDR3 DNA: TGTGCCATCAGCGGACAGGCTGCACAGGGTGAGCAGTTCTTC; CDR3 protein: CAISGQAAQGEQFF
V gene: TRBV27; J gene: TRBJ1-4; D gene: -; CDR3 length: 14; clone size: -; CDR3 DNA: TGTGCCAGCAGTTTATCGGCGGGGAGTGAAAAACTGTTTTTT; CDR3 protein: CASSLSAGSEKLFF
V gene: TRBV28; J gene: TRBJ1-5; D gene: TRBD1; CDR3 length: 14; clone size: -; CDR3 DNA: TGTGCCAGCAGCCGGGACAGTATCGGTCAGCCCCAGCATTTT; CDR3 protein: CASSRDSIGQPQHF
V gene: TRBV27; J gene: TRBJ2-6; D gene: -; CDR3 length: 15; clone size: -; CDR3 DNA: TGTGCCAGCAGTCCTGGGCTCTCTGGGGCCAACGTCCTGACTTTC; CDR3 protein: CASSPGLSGANVLTF
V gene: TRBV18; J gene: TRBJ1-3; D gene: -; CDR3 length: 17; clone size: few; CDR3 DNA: TGTGCCAGCTCACCACCGGGGCTCGAAGAACCTGGAAACACCATATATTTT; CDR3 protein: CASSPPGLEEPGNTIYF
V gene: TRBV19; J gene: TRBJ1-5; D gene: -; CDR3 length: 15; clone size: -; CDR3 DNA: TGTGCCAGTAGTATTGGCCAGGGGCAAGGTCAGCCCCAGCATTTT; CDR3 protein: CASSIGQGQGQPQHF
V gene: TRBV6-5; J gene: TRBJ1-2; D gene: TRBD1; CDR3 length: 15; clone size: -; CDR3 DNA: TGTGCCAGCAGTTACAGAGGACAGGGAAGCTATGGCTACACCTTC; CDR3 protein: CASSYRGQGSYGYTF
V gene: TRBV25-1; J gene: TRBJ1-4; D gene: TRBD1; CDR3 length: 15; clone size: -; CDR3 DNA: TGTGCCAGCAGTCTTTCGACAGGGTTAAATGAAAAACTGTTTTTT; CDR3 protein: CASSLSTGLNEKLFF
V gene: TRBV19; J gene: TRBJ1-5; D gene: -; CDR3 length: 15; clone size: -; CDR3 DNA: TGTGCCAGTAATAAGCTCGAGCTTAGCAATCAGCCCCAGCATTTT; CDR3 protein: CASNKLELSNQPQHF
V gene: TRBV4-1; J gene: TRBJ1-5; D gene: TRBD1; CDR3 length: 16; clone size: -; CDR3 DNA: TGCGCCAGCAGCCAAGGCGAGGGGGCGACGAATCAGCCCCAGCATTTT; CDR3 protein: CASSQGEGATNQPQHF
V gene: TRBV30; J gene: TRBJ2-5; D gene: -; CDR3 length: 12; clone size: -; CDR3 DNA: TGTGCAGGGAGAGGACCCCGTGAGACCCAGTACTTC; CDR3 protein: CAGRGPRETQYF
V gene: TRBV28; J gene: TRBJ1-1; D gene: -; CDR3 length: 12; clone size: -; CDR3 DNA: TGTGCCAGCTCCCAGGGTCCCGCTGAAGCTTTCTTT; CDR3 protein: CASSQGPAEAFF
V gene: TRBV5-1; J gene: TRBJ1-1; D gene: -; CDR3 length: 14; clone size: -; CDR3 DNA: TGCGCCAGCAGCTTGGGCGCGGAAACGGTTAGCGCTTTCTTT; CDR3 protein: CASSLGAETVSAFF
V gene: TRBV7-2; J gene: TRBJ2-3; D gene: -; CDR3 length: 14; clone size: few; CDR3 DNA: TGTGCCAGCAGCTTCGGGGGTAGCACAGATACGCAGTATTTT; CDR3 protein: CASSFGGSTDTQYF
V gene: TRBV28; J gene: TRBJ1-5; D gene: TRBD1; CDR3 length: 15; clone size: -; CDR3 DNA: TGTGCCAGCAGCCTGACAGGGATTCGGAATCAGCCCCAGCATTTT; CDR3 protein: CASSLTGIRNQPQHF
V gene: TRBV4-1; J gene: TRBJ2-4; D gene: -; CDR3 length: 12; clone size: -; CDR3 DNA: TGCGCCAGCAGCCAAGTGAGCGACATTCAGTACTTC; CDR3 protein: CASSQVSDIQYF
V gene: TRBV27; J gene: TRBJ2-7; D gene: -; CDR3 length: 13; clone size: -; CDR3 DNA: TGTGCCAGCAGTTTCCTGAGCTCCTACGAGCAGTACTTC; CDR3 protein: CASSFLSSYEQYF
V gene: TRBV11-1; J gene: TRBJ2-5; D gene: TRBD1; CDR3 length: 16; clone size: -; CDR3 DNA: TGTGCCAGCAGCTTAGTCCCTATGACAGGGCAGGAGACCCAGTACTTC; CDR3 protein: CASSLVPMTGQETQYF
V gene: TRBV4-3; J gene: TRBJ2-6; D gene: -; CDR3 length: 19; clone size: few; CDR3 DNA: TGCGCCAGCAGCCAAGAAGGAGGCGGGTCCAGCTCTGGGGCCAACGTCCTGACTTTC; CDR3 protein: CASSQEGGGSSSGANVLTF